This entry lists 22 T cell receptor beta chains sequenced from one sample in a study of molecular identifiers for immune sequencing clone quantification (dated by TCRdb to 2016 to 2018). The library was obtained by PCR. The data were produced on an Illumina HiSeq 4000. The public reads were quality trimmed at Q25 with fastp and then assembled into clones with MiXCR by TCRdb, keeping productive beta chains. Rows with a matching CDR3 protein are joined into one entry that keeps the most common DNA and genes. Here the sample has about 640,000 distinct CDR3 sequences; about 20% occur a single time. The ten largest clones take up roughly 0.9% of the sample. Sequenced sample: naive CD8+ T cells from blood, with Jurkat cell RNA spiked in. According to the study, the label for this sample's cell subset or site signals: FACS-sorted CD8+CD4-CCR7+CD45RA+ naive T cells. Receptors were obtained from a human donor in good health. Some libraries in this study had Jurkat cell RNA spiked in.

This clonotype showed up many times. The chain recombines TRBV27 with TRBJ2-6, with unresolved D. V lost 5 bases and J lost 0, with 8 bases in between. The CDR3 runs to 15 residues. Germline-derived CDR1 and CDR2 are MNHEY and SMNVEV (reference sequence). For the CDR3, the DNA is TGTGCCAGCAGTGAAACACCCTCTGGGGCCAACGTCCTGACTTTC. It encodes CASSETPSGANVLTF.

This clonotype was observed many times. DNA of the CDR3: TGCGCCAGCAGCCAACACATAGCGGGGGGCTACGAGCAGTACTTC. This codes for CASSQHIAGGYEQYF. The chain links TRBV4-3 to TRBJ2-7; 10 positions agree with TRBD2. There are 15 residues in the CDR3. Germline lookup yields CDR1 LGHNA and CDR2 YSLEER. The junction had 4 bases not matched to a gene; V was cut back by 2 bases and J by 3 bases.

This clonotype was observed at least ten times. The gene calls are TRBV7-2 and TRBJ2-7; D unresolved. Deletions cut 5 bases from V and 4 bases from J, with 12 bases between. Germline CDR1 and CDR2: SGHTA and FQGNSA. The CDR3 is made up of 13 amino acids. CDR3 amino acids: CASSPKDGYEQYF. The DNA of the CDR3 is TGTGCCAGCAGCCCCAAGGACGGTTACGAGCAGTACTTC. The variable domain in full, completed from reference TRBV7-2 and TRBJ2-7, reads GAGVSQSPSNKVTEKGKDVELRCDPISGHTALYWYRQSLGQGLEFLIYFQGNSAPDKSGLPSDRFSAERTGGSVSTLTIQRTQQEDSAVYLCASSPKDGYEQYFGPGTRLTVT.

This clonotype was seen at least ten times. The genes are TRBV20-1 and TRBJ1-1; possibly TRBD1 for D (5 bases). Trimming pared 3 bases from V and 1 base from J, leaving 12 bases between. The V gene's germline CDR1 is DFQATT and CDR2 SNEGSKA (reference sequence). The CDR3 is made up of 14 amino acids. CDR3 sequence reads: CSARPWDRNTEAFF. The CDR3 DNA is TGCAGTGCTAGGCCCTGGGACCGGAACACTGAAGCTTTCTTT.

This clonotype was found many times. The CDR3 DNA reads as TGTGCCAGCAGCGGAAGGGGACTCCCCGGAAACACCATATATTTT. Its protein product is CASSGRGLPGNTIYF. V gene TRBV7-9 combines with J gene TRBJ1-3, with D possibly being TRBD1 (5 bases). This CDR3 has 15 residues. V was cut by 5 bases and J by 4 bases, with 15 bases left in between. Germline CDR1 reads SEHNR; CDR2 reads FQNEAQ (reference sequence).

This clonotype showed up many times. The V gene is TRBV24-1, the J gene TRBJ2-3; the D gene is possibly TRBD2 (6 bases). The ends were cut back, 6 bases at V and 9 bases at J, with 15 bases in the middle. Per the germline V gene, CDR1 is KGHDR and CDR2 is SFDVKD. The CDR3 runs 13 residues. The CDR3 here is CATSPGLASTQYF. The DNA for the CDR3 is TGTGCCACCAGTCCGGGACTTGCAAGCACGCAGTATTTT.

This clonotype was recorded at least ten times. As DNA, the CDR3 is TGTGCCAGCAGCAATTCTAATCGGGGGGCTGGCACTGAAGCTTTCTTT. Protein: CASSNSNRGAGTEAFF. The rearrangement uses TRBV7-9 and TRBJ1-1; perhaps TRBD1 as D (6 bases). V gave up 5 bases and J gave up 4 bases, with 20 bases separating them. In germline, CDR1 is SEHNR, CDR2 FQNEAQ (reference sequence). The CDR3 consists of 16 residues.

The chain has TRBV29-1 and TRBJ2-3, with a weak D call TRBD2 (7 bases). Trimming removed 8 bases at V and 0 bases at J, with 18 bases between. This CDR3 region has 15 residues. Germline V CDR1 and CDR2: SQVTM, ANQGSEA. DNA of the CDR3: TGCAGCCTTGGGGGGGGCGTAACTAGCACAGATACGCAGTATTTT. It specifies CSLGGGVTSTDTQYF.

This sequence joins TRBV27 and TRBJ2-3; unclear D gene. The germline V and J ends were trimmed by 5 bases and 5 bases, with 14 bases remaining between them. The germline V gene has CDR1 MNHEY and CDR2 SMNVEV (reference sequence). There are 14 residues in the CDR3. The DNA for the CDR3 is TGTGCCAGCAGTCCGGGTCGACTCCAAGATACGCAGTATTTT. Its protein product is CASSPGRLQDTQYF.

The chain has TRBV10-3 and TRBJ2-1; 8 bases fit TRBD1. Looked up from germline, CDR1 is ENHRY and CDR2 is SYGVKD. With 3 bases clipped from V and 5 bases from J, the junction kept 6 bases outside the gene matches. The CDR3 is 15 amino acids. CDR3 residues: CAISERTGFDNEQFF. The CDR3 DNA is TGTGCCATCAGTGAAAGGACAGGGTTTGACAATGAGCAGTTCTTC.

With regard to this clonotype: A much larger clone sits a single nucleotide away, making a read error possible. The J gene is TRBJ1-1, the V gene TRBV18, with D hard to call. This CDR3 has 15 residues. The germline V gene has CDR1 KGHSH and CDR2 LQKENI. The CDR3 here is CASPPPPDRYTEAFF. CDR3 DNA: TGTGCCAGCCCACCACCTCCTGACCGGTACACTGAAGCTTTCTTT.

This clonotype was detected many times. The V and J genes are TRBV7-9 and TRBJ2-3; no clear D. In germline, CDR1 is SEHNR, CDR2 FQNEAQ (reference sequence). The V gene lost 6 bases and the J gene lost 6 bases, with 4 bases spanning the gap. The CDR3 is 10 residues long. The CDR3 here is CASSLDTQYF. The CDR3 region has the DNA TGTGCCAGCAGTTTGGATACGCAGTATTTT.

The CDR3 region is CASSYIRPGQRSTEAFF. DNA of the CDR3: TGTGCCAGCAGTTACATTCGCCCCGGACAGAGGAGCACTGAAGCTTTCTTT. The chain joins TRBV6-2 or TRBV6-3 to TRBJ1-1, with D maybe TRBD1 (6 bases). Germline V gene lookup returns CDR1 MNHEY and CDR2 SVGEGT. CDR3 length equals 17 residues. Trimming pared 2 bases from V and 4 bases from J, leaving 20 bases between.

This clonotype was seen ten or more times. The chain joins TRBV20-1 to TRBJ2-7; possibly TRBD2 for D (6 bases). Germline V gives CDR1 DFQATT, CDR2 SNEGSKA (reference sequence). CDR3 length: 13 amino acids. The ends were cut back, 5 bases at V and 2 bases at J, with 13 bases in the middle. The CDR3 loop is CSAGGISAYEQYF. The CDR3 DNA reads as TGCAGTGCTGGGGGGATTTCGGCCTACGAGCAGTACTTC.

This clonotype was observed many times. The chain couples TRBV28 to TRBJ2-6; D is unclear. The CDR3 is 15 residues long. Trimming took off 0 bases at V and 2 bases at J, with 5 bases between the two ends. Per germline, CDR1 MDHEN and CDR2 SYDVKM. CDR3 bases: TGTGCCAGCAGTTTATGGGGTGCTGGGGCCAACGTCCTGACTTTC. Translation: CASSLWGAGANVLTF.

J is TRBJ2-3 and V is TRBV19; tentatively, D is TRBD1 (6 bases). This CDR3 comprises 16 residues. Germline CDR1 is LNHDA and CDR2 is SQIVND (reference sequence). Deletions cut 3 bases from V and 0 bases from J, with 13 bases between. The CDR3, as DNA: TGTGCCAGTAGTATTCTCCCGGGACAAAGCACAGATACGCAGTATTTT. Encoded protein: CASSILPGQSTDTQYF. Supplemented by reference TRBV19 and TRBJ2-3, the full variable domain reads DGGITQSPKYLFRKEGQNVTLSCEQNLNHDAMYWYRQDPGQGLRLIYYSQIVNDFQKGDIAEGYSVSREKKESFPLTVTSAQKNPTAFYLCASSILPGQSTDTQYFGPGTRLTVL.

As for this clonotype: This may stem from a read error, because a much larger clone lies one nucleotide away. The genes are TRBV11-2 and TRBJ2-5; D is unclear. This CDR3 comprises 14 residues. Germline V gives CDR1 SGHAT, CDR2 FQNNGV. In DNA form, the CDR3 reads TGTGCCTGCAGCTCTCACCCCTTCCAAGAGACCCAGTACTTC. Amino acids: CACSSHPFQETQYF.

V is TRBV20-1 and J is TRBJ1-2; maybe TRBD1 (6 bases). V dropped 6 bases and J dropped 2 bases, with 13 bases sitting between them. The CDR3 consists of 13 residues. Germline V gene lookup returns CDR1 DFQATT and CDR2 SNEGSKA (reference sequence). The CDR3 loop reads CSAGSGQNYGYTF. The CDR3 nucleotides read TGCAGTGCCGGCTCGGGACAAAACTATGGCTACACCTTC.

This clonotype was seen repeatedly, ten times or more. This chain uses TRBV10-3 with TRBJ2-7, with 12 nucleotides matching TRBD2. Trimming took 7 bases from V and 4 from J; bases not matched to a gene: 5. CDR1 and CDR2 from the germline V gene are ENHRY and SYGVKD. The CDR3 totals 14 residues. The CDR3 reads CAITDGLAGYEQYF. The DNA for the CDR3 is TGTGCCATCACCGATGGACTAGCGGGGTACGAGCAGTACTTC.

This clonotype was observed a few times. V gene TRBV3-1 combines with J gene TRBJ2-1; 12 bases align to TRBD2. Trimming took 0 bases from V and 0 from J; bases not matched to a gene: 3. Germline loops: CDR1 LGHDT, CDR2 YNNKEL (reference sequence). The CDR3 runs to 18 residues. The CDR3 DNA sequence: TGTGCCAGCAGCCAAGATCTAGCGGGAGGGAGCTCCTACAATGAGCAGTTCTTC. It yields the protein CASSQDLAGGSSYNEQFF.

A note on this clonotype: A much bigger clone sits one base away, suggesting this may be a read error. This rearrangement joins TRBV20-1 to TRBJ2-5, with D tentatively TRBD2 (7 bases). Germline CDR1 DFQATT, CDR2 SNEGSKA (reference sequence). The CDR3 is 17 residues long. The CDR3 DNA is TGCAGTGCTAGAGAGATTGTGGCGGGGGCCCGGTCAGAGATCCAGTACTTC. This translates into CSAREIVAGARSEIQYF.

Regarding this clonotype: The CDR3 ends on some other residue instead of the conserved phenylalanine or tryptophan, so this is likely a read error. This chain links TRBV3-1 with TRBJ1-2; D is undetermined. The CDR3 totals 14 residues. CDR1 is LGHDT and CDR2 is YNNKEL in the germline V gene (reference sequence). Trimming left V 0 bases short and J 6 bases short, with 11 bases between. The CDR3 sequence: CASSQEFLENGYTS. Here the CDR3 DNA reads TGTGCCAGCAGCCAAGAATTTCTGGAGAATGGCTACACCTCC.